The entry below gives a single T cell receptor beta chain sequence along with its context. The sample originates from a study of blood T cell repertoires in COVID-19. Study overall: Sites across the United States, Italy and Spain contributed samples from acute and convalescent COVID-19. Sample material is recorded as cDNA or gDNA derived from T cells, B-cell-depleted T cells, or PBMCs.

In the original analysis: Estimates of nucleated cell counts were drawn from the amplification of reference gene primers. Method: immunoSEQ multiplex PCR; TCRdb's copy keeps in-frame clones and lacks some. Clone size and the V and J calls come from that table; the DNA yielded D and trimming. Altogether 250,000 to 300,000 clones are present, over 75% being singletons, with the ten largest covering around 12%. Germline CDR1 SEHNR, CDR2 FQNEAQ (reference sequence). J was trimmed by 4 bases and V by 6 bases; bases with no gene match: 3. The CDR3 sequence is 12 residues long. The chain carries TRBV7-9 and TRBJ2-7; the match to TRBD1 covers 7 bases. Sequences were obtained from peripheral blood. This TCR was sampled from a woman in her fifties or sixties with acute or convalescent COVID-19. This CDR3 is CASRDRVYEQYF. CDR3 DNA: TGTGCCAGCAGAGACAGGGTTTACGAGCAGTACTTC.